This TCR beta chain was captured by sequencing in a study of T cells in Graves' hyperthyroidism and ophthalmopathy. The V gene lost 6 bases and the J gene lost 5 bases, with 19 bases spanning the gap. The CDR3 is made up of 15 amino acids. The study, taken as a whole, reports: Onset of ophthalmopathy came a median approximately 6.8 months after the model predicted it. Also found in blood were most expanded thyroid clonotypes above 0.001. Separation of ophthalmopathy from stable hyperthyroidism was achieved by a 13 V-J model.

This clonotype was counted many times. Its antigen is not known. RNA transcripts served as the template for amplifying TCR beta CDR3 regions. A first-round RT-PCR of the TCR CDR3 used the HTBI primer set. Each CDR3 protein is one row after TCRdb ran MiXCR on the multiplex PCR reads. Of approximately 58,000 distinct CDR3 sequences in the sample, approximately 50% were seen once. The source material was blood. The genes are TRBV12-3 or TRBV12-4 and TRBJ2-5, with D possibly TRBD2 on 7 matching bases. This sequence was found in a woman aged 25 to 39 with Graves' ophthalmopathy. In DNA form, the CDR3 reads TGTGCCAGCAGCTGGGGGGGCTCAGGGTCCGAGACCCAGTACTTC. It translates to CASSWGGSGSETQYF.